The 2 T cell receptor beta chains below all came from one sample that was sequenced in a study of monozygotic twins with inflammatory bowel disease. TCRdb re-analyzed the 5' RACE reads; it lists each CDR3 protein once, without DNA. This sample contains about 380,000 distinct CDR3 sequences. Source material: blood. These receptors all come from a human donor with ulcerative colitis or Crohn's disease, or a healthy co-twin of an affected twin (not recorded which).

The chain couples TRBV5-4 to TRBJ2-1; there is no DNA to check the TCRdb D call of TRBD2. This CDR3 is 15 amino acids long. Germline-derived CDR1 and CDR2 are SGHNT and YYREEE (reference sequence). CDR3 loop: CASSTGTSSYNEQFF.

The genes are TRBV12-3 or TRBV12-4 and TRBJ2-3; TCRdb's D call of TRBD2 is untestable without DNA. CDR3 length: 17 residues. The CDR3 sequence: CASSFPEAGPLTDTQYF.